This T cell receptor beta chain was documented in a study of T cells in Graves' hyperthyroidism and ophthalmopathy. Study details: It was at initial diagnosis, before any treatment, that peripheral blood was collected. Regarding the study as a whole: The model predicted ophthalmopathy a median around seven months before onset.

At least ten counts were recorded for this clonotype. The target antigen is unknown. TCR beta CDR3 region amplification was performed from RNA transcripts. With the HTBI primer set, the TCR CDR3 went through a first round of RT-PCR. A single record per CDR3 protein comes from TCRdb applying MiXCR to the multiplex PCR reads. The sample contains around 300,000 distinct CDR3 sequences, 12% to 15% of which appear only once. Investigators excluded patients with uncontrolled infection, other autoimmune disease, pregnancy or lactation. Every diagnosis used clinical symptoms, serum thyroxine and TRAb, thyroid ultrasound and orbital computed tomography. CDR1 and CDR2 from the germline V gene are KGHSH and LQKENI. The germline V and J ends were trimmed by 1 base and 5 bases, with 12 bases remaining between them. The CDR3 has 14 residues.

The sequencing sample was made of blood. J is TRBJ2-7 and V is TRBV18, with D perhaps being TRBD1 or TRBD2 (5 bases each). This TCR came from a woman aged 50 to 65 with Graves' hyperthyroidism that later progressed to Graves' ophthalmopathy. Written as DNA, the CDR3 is TGTGCCAGCTCACCACAACGAGGGGTCCACGAGCAGTACTTC. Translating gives CASSPQRGVHEQYF.